This T cell receptor beta chain emerged from a study of blood T cell repertoires in COVID-19. Looking at the study overall: Spain, Italy and the United States supplied samples that represented acute and convalescent COVID-19. PBMCs, B-cell-depleted T cells, or T cells provided the cDNA or gDNA that made up the material.

Germline assignment: CDR1 LNHDA and CDR2 SQIVND (reference sequence). This CDR3 region has 14 residues. V lost 4 bases and J lost 3, with 10 bases in between. Profiling relied on immunoSEQ multiplex PCR, and the TCRdb table lists in-frame clones only, not all of them. The sample yields over 150,000 clones, around 89% seen once. The TCR originated in a man aged 50 or older who had recovered from COVID-19. What was sequenced was peripheral blood. This rearrangement joins TRBV19 to TRBJ2-1; TRBD2 is a possible D gene (6 bases). The CDR3 coding sequence is TGTGCCAGTAGTAGCGGGAATATCTACAATGAGCAGTTCTTC. Translated, it gives CASSSGNIYNEQFF.